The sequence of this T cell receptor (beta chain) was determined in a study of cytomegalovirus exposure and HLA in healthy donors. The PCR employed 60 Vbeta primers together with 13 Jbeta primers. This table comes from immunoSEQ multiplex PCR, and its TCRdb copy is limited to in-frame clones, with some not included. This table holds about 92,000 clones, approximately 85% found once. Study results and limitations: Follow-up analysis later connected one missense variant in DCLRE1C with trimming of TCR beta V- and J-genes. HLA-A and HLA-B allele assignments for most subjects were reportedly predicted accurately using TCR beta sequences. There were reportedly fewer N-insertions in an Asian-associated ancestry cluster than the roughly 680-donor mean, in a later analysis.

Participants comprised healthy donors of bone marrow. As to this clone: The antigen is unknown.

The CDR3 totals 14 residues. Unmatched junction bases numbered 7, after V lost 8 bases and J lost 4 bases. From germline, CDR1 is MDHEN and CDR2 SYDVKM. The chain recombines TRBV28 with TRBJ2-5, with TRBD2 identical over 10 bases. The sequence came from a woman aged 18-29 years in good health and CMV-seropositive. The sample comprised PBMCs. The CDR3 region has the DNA TGTGCCAGCTCAAGCGGGGGGGTTGGAGAGACCCAGTACTTC. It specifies CASSSGGVGETQYF.